The present entry profiles one T cell receptor beta chain with its context. The CDR3 is made up of 15 amino acids. V was clipped by 5 bases and J by 7 bases; unmatched bases: 10. Germline V gene data show CDR1 as MNHEY and CDR2 as SVGAGI. The sample is drawn from a study of technical replicates of blood from a handful of donors. TCRdb keeps only in-frame clones here, not all; method: immunoSEQ multiplex PCR. The sample has more than 95,000 clones; approximately 95% are singletons. This TCR was recovered from a human donor in good health. The source material was T cells isolated from PBMCs. The gene calls are TRBV6-5 and TRBJ2-3, with 9 bases lining up with TRBD2. The CDR3 nucleotides are TGTGCCAGCAGTACCTTAGCGGGAGCGGGAAATACGCAGTATTTT. Its protein product is CASSTLAGAGNTQYF.